This TCR beta chain was identified during a study of blood T cells in healthy people across ages. On the study more broadly: About one barcoded beta molecule per two T cells was the capture yield of template switching. Study-wide results and limits: Greater diversity and more naive CD4+ cells were seen in long-lived donors than in aged donors.

At least 6 million PBMCs were isolated per sample. The CDR3 sequence is 17 residues long. The trim removed 7 bases at V and 4 bases at J, leaving 11 bases unmatched. Looked up from germline, CDR1 is MNHEY and CDR2 is SVGEGT. This clonotype was observed many times. Its specificity is unknown. With a J-beta primer mix and a sample-barcoded 5' primer, a second PCR ran about 6 to 11 cycles. TCRdb re-derived calls from the 5' RACE reads in MiXCR, one entry per CDR3 protein. The data show fewer than 2 million distinct CDR3 sequences, about two fifths seen once. This clonotype originated in a human donor in good health. Material: blood. This chain links TRBV6-2 or TRBV6-3 with TRBJ1-6, with TRBD1 matching 9 bases. CDR3 coding DNA: TGTGCCAGCACTAACCCCGGGACAGGGCTTTATAATTCACCCCTCCACTTT. Encoded protein: CASTNPGTGLYNSPLHF.